The clone carrying this TCR beta chain was found a few times. None of the patients had undergone any treatment ahead of thyroid surgery. The data derive from a study of metastatic and nonmetastatic thyroid tumors. Germline CDR1 LNHDA, CDR2 SQIVND (reference sequence). Trimming took off 9 bases at V and 7 bases at J, with 21 bases between the two ends. This CDR3 spans 15 amino acids. TCRdb re-called clones from the PCR reads using MiXCR. The repertoire has about 90,000 clones, 8.6% of them found once; the top ten carry roughly 9%. The sample taken for sequencing was blood. The gene calls are TRBV19 and TRBJ2-2, with D perhaps given as TRBD1 or TRBD2 (5 bases each). The source is a female donor with papillary thyroid cancer or a benign thyroid nodule (not recorded which). Some clones in this sample may be carry-over from other donors' samples. CDR3: CASSIPGTGGGELFF. For the CDR3, the DNA is TGTGCCAGCTCCATCCCGGGCACTGGGGGCGGGGAGCTGTTTTTT.